This is a list of T cell receptor beta chains from one sample in a study of blood T cell repertoires in COVID-19. Only in-frame clones appear in the TCRdb table, and some are missing; sequencing was by immunoSEQ multiplex PCR. The table has 340,000 or so clones, 80% to 90% seen once; the top ten hold around 4.5%. The sequenced sample consisted of PBMCs or T cells enriched from blood (not recorded which). All receptors derive from a woman in her thirties or forties with acute COVID-19. CDR3s include the opening cysteine and the closing phenylalanine or tryptophan. The D gene is left open where the match is weak. Not all rows give a size; the values are once, few, many and, for expanded clones, a class.

cdr3_nt cdr3_aa v_call d_call j_call clone_size
TGTGCCAGCAGTTTAGCGGACAGGGTACTTTCACCCCTCCACTTT CASSLADRVLSPLHF TRBV28 TRBD1 TRBJ1-6 .
TGTGCCAGCAGCTTATCAGGGTCCCTTGGGGGCTACACCTTC CASSLSGSLGGYTF TRBV7-2 . TRBJ1-2 .
TGTGCCAGCAGTTCGACGGGAGGGGGGCAGTTCTTC CASSSTGGGQFF TRBV6-6 TRBD2 TRBJ2-1 .
TGTGCCAGCAGCGGGACTAGCGAAGAGACCCAGTACTTC CASSGTSEETQYF TRBV3-1/TRBV3-2 TRBD2 TRBJ2-5 .
TGTGCCATCAGTGTTGACAGGGCCTACTCCTACAATGAGCAGTTCTTC CAISVDRAYSYNEQFF TRBV10-3 TRBD1 TRBJ2-1 .
TGTGCCAGCAGCAAGCAGGGTACTGGTAACACTGAAGCTTTCTTT CASSKQGTGNTEAFF TRBV7-2 . TRBJ1-1 few
TGTGCCAGCAGCTTGGGGACAGGGGGCAGGACTGAAGCTTTCTTT CASSLGTGGRTEAFF TRBV5-6 TRBD1 TRBJ1-1 .
TGTGCCAGTAGTATCGGGGCCGGAGGGGCTCCCTATGGCTACACCTTC CASSIGAGGAPYGYTF TRBV19 . TRBJ1-2 .
TGTGCCAGCAGCCCAAGGGGGGGGAGGTCCACAGATACGCAGTATTTT CASSPRGGRSTDTQYF TRBV3-1/TRBV3-2 . TRBJ2-3 .
TGTGCCAGCAGTTTGGGCGGGAGATCGTTCAATGAGCAGTTCTTC CASSLGGRSFNEQFF TRBV27 TRBD2 TRBJ2-1 .
TGTGCCAGCAGCACTGGACAGGTCGCCGGGGAGCTGTTTTTT CASSTGQVAGELFF TRBV7-8 TRBD1 TRBJ2-2 once
TGCGCCAGCAGCTTGGATGGCGGGTCTGGCACAGATACGCAGTATTTT CASSLDGGSGTDTQYF TRBV5-1 . TRBJ2-3 .
TGTGCCATCAGTGAGCGGAGAAGACAGGACGCCTATGGCTACACCTTC CAISERRRQDAYGYTF TRBV10-3 . TRBJ1-2 .
TGTGCCAGCAGGGAGCCAGGGGGCTACGAGCAGTACTTC CASREPGGYEQYF TRBV27 TRBD1 TRBJ2-7 .
TGCGCCAGCAGCTTGGCCGGGAACAATGAGCAGTTCTTC CASSLAGNNEQFF TRBV5-1 . TRBJ2-1 .
TGTGCCAGCAGCTCCCACATGAACACTGAAGCTTTCTTT CASSSHMNTEAFF TRBV14 . TRBJ1-1 once
TGTGCCAGCAGCGCTATTACGCGGGAGACCGGCACAGATACGCAGTATTTT CASSAITRETGTDTQYF TRBV7-9 TRBD2 TRBJ2-3 .
TGCGCCAGCAGCTTGTCAGAGGGTGACGAGCAGTACTTC CASSLSEGDEQYF TRBV5-1 . TRBJ2-7 .
TGCGCCAGCAGCTTGGGGGAGCGGGGGACAGATACGCAGTATTTT CASSLGERGTDTQYF TRBV5-1 TRBD2 TRBJ2-3 .
TGTGCCAGCAGTGAACGTTCAGGGAACCCAAGCACAGATACGCAGTATTTT CASSERSGNPSTDTQYF TRBV2 . TRBJ2-3 .
TGTGCCAGCTCTTTTGGGGGGGCGGCCGGAAACACCATATATTTT CASSFGGAAGNTIYF TRBV3-1/TRBV3-2 . TRBJ1-3 .
TGTGCCAGCAGCTTAGGCGCGAGCGTTCTGAACACTGAAGCTTTCTTT CASSLGASVLNTEAFF TRBV7-2 . TRBJ1-1 .
TGTGCCAGCAGCCAGAATCGGGCGCAGTATTTT CASSQNRAQYF TRBV7-8 . TRBJ2-3 .
TGTGCCAGTGCAACCGGGGTCATGGGCTACACCTTC CASATGVMGYTF TRBV28 . TRBJ1-2 .
TGTGCCAGCAGTTACGGTCCACAGAGTACCTACGAGCAGTACTTC CASSYGPQSTYEQYF TRBV6-2/TRBV6-3 . TRBJ2-7 .
TGTGCCAGCCTACACAATGAGCAGTTCTTC CASLHNEQFF TRBV5-8 . TRBJ2-1 few
TGTGCCAGTAGCCGGGAACCCTGGCAGCCCCAGCATTTT CASSREPWQPQHF TRBV19 . TRBJ1-5 .
TGTGCCAGCAGATATGCGCGGGATTCAAGTGAGCAGTTCTTC CASRYARDSSEQFF TRBV27 . TRBJ2-1 .
TGTGCCAGCAGCGTAAATCCGGAGGGCTATGAGCAGTTCTTC CASSVNPEGYEQFF TRBV9 . TRBJ2-1 .
TGTGCCAGCTCCCTACTAAGCGGGAGAACGACCAATGAGCAGTTCTTC CASSLLSGRTTNEQFF TRBV18 TRBD2 TRBJ2-1 .
TGTGCCAGCAGTCACAGCACCGGGGAGCTGTTTTTT CASSHSTGELFF TRBV6-4 . TRBJ2-2 .
TGTGCCAGCAGCTTAGATCCTGGCGGTTCTGGCTACACCTTC CASSLDPGGSGYTF TRBV7-2 . TRBJ1-2 .
TGTGCCAGCAAGGGGGGACAGGGACATAATTCACCCCTCCACTTT CASKGGQGHNSPLHF TRBV25-1 TRBD1 TRBJ1-6 .
TGTGCCAGCAGTTCGGCGGGGGACTATGGCTACACCTTC CASSSAGDYGYTF TRBV27 . TRBJ1-2 .
TGCAGTGCTAGTGAGGGGCTTAACCTCTTAGGGGCCAACGTCCTGACTTTC CSASEGLNLLGANVLTF TRBV20-1 . TRBJ2-6 .
TGTGCCAGCAGCTTGGTTGGGAGCACTGAAGCTTTCTTT CASSLVGSTEAFF TRBV5-4 . TRBJ1-1 .